The clone carrying this T cell receptor (beta chain) was counted a few times. The antigen is unknown. The sample comes from a study of CD4 T cells in relation to SARS-CoV-2 and coronaviruses. Broader study findings: In approximately 71% of donors, memory CD4+ clonotypes crossrecognized SARS-CoV-2 and at least one common cold coronavirus spike.

The data were produced by immunoSEQ multiplex PCR, yet TCRdb's version contains in-frame clones alone and is incomplete. The sample includes some 65,000 clones, 80% to 90% of them seen just once. The unexposed donors gave CD4+ T cells in about 2010-2019, prior to COVID-19. This TCR came from a human donor in good health. Sequences were obtained from memory CD4+ T cells from PBMCs.

CDR3 coding DNA: TGCGCCAGCAGCTTAAGCCCCTCTAGCAATGAGCAGTTCTTC. This translates into CASSLSPSSNEQFF. The J gene is TRBJ2-1, the V gene TRBV5-1; D remains ambiguous. The germline V gene has CDR1 SGHRS and CDR2 YFSETQ. The CDR3 loop spans 14 amino acids. Between the trimmed V and J ends, which lost 2 bases and 6 bases, there was a span of 12 bases.